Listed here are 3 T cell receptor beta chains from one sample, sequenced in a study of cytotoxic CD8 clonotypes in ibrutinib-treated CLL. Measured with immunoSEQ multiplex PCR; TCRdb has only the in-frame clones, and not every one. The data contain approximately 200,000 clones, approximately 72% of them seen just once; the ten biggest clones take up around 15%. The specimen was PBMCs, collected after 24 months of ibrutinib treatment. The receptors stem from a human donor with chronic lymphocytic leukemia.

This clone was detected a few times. Here the CDR3 reads CASSAGYGGDEQYF. Here the CDR3 DNA reads TGTGCCAGCAGCGCCGGGTACGGTGGGGACGAGCAGTACTTC. The V gene is TRBV9, the J gene TRBJ2-7, with no clear D. V shed 3 bases and J shed 5 bases, with 15 bases lying between them. This CDR3 region has 14 residues. Germline V lookup: CDR1 SGDLS, CDR2 YYNGEE.

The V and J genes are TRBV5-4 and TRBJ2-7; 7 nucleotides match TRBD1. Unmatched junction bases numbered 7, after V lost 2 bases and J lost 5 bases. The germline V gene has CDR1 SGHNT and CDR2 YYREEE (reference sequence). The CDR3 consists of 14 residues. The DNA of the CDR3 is TGTGCCAGCAGCTTAAAGGGACAGTTAGACGAGCAGTACTTC. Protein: CASSLKGQLDEQYF.

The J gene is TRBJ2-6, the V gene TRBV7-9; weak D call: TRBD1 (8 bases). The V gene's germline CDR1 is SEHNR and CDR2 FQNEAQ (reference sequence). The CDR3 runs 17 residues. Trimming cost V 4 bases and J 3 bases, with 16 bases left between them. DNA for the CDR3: TGTGCCAGCAGCTCAGGACAGGGACTAATTGGGGCCAACGTCCTGACTTTC. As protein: CASSSGQGLIGANVLTF.